The 21 T cell receptor beta chains below all came from one sample that was sequenced in a study of chemoradiotherapy in HPV16-positive cancers. Sequencing was performed with immunoSEQ multiplex PCR; in TCRdb, only in-frame clones are kept and a portion is missing. Here the sample spans thousands of clones, about two thirds being singletons. The sample consisted of tumor tissue, taken from a patient who underwent chemoradiotherapy. The origin of the receptors is a human donor with HPV-associated anogenital cancer.

This clone appeared once. The chain couples TRBV6-1 to TRBJ1-6; TRBD1 agrees at 8 bases. V was pared by 6 bases and J by 9 bases, with 4 bases of the junction left unmatched. In germline, CDR1 is MNHNS, CDR2 SASEGT. This CDR3 has 13 residues. The DNA for the CDR3 is TGTGCCAGCAGGCAGGGGGCTACTTCACCCCTCCACTTT. Amino acid sequence: CASRQGATSPLHF.

This chain connects TRBV6-6 to TRBJ2-1; D is perhaps TRBD1 (5 bases). V lost 6 bases, J lost 0 bases, and 12 bases lay in between. Germline V lookup: CDR1 MNHNY, CDR2 SVGAGI (reference sequence). CDR3 length: 15 residues. CDR3 DNA sequence: TGTGCCAGCAGACCGACAGCCAGCTCCTACAATGAGCAGTTCTTC. Translation: CASRPTASSYNEQFF.

The J gene is TRBJ2-3, the V gene TRBV25-1, with D uncertain. CDR1 is MGHDK and CDR2 is SYGVNS in the germline V gene. The CDR3 sequence is 12 residues long. The V gene lost 10 bases and the J gene lost 6 bases, with 14 bases spanning the gap. The CDR3 DNA follows: TGTGCCACCATTGAGGAGTGGGATACGCAGTATTTT. Its protein is CATIEEWDTQYF. Full variable domain (remainder filled in from reference TRBV25-1 and TRBJ2-3): EADIYQTPRYLVIGTGKKITLECSQTMGHDKMYWYQQDPGMELHLIHYSYGVNSTEKGDLSSESTVSRIRTEHFPLTLESARPSHTSQYLCATIEEWDTQYFGPGTRLTVL.

The chain employs TRBV29-1 and TRBJ1-1; a weak D match, TRBD1 (6 bases). The germline V and J ends were trimmed by 3 bases and 1 base, with 9 bases remaining between them. CDR1 and CDR2 from the germline V gene are SQVTM and ANQGSEA. This CDR3 is 13 amino acids long. DNA for the CDR3: TGCAGCGTTGAGGGCAGGGGGAACACTGAAGCTTTCTTT. It translates to CSVEGRGNTEAFF.

The chain couples TRBV6-1 to TRBJ1-5, with no clear D. Trimming took off 7 bases at V and 5 bases at J, with 12 bases between the two ends. The length of the CDR3 is 13 residues. CDR1 and CDR2 from the germline V gene are MNHNS and SASEGT. The CDR3 sequence: CASKLSRDQPQHF. CDR3 nucleotide sequence: TGTGCCAGCAAACTCTCGCGTGATCAGCCCCAGCATTTT.

V is TRBV7-2 and J is TRBJ1-1; D remains unclear. V was cut by 0 bases and J by 3 bases, with 8 bases left in between. The CDR3 loop spans 14 amino acids. CDR1 and CDR2 from the germline V gene are SGHTA and FQGNSA. The CDR3 loop reads CASSLAWSDTEAFF. CDR3 coding DNA: TGTGCCAGCAGCTTAGCGTGGTCGGACACTGAAGCTTTCTTT.

The chain has TRBV5-1 and TRBJ2-2; TRBD2 matches 8 bases. Germline loops: CDR1 SGHRS, CDR2 YFSETQ. After removal of 4 bases from V and 5 bases from J, the junction contained 7 bases not matched to a gene. CDR3 length: 15 residues. The chain's CDR3 is CASSGSGTGTGELFF. The CDR3 bases are TGCGCCAGCAGCGGTAGCGGGACTGGAACCGGGGAGCTGTTTTTT.

The DNA of the CDR3 is TGTGCCAGCAGTTTACGGGGGGTTGTGTCCGGGGAGCTGTTTTTT. It specifies CASSLRGVVSGELFF. This chain uses TRBV27 with TRBJ2-2; 7 bases line up with TRBD2. Germline V gene lookup returns CDR1 MNHEY and CDR2 SMNVEV (reference sequence). The CDR3 is 15 residues long. J was trimmed by 6 bases and V by 2 bases; bases with no gene match: 6.

This clone was recorded a few times. The chain couples TRBV9 to TRBJ1-4; 9 bases match TRBD1. The CDR3 contains 15 residues. V shed 4 bases, J shed 6 bases, and the junction held 7 bases outside the gene matches. Germline V gene lookup returns CDR1 SGDLS and CDR2 YYNGEE. DNA for the CDR3: TGTGCCAGCAGCTCAACAGGGGGCGGTTATGAAAAACTGTTTTTT. Its translation: CASSSTGGGYEKLFF.

The table lists this clone with a few counts. The chain uses TRBV6-5 and TRBJ1-5; D remains unclear. The CDR3 is made up of 15 amino acids. Germline-derived CDR1 and CDR2 are MNHEY and SVGAGI. Trimming removed 4 bases at V and 0 bases at J, with 10 bases between. CDR3 in DNA: TGTGCCAGCAGTTCGAACTTCTATAGCAATCAGCCCCAGCATTTT. This codes for CASSSNFYSNQPQHF.

The chain links TRBV6-5 to TRBJ1-4; D unclear. The V end was cut by 0 bases, the J end by 8 bases, with 4 bases between. CDR1 and CDR2 from the germline V gene are MNHEY and SVGAGI. This CDR3 region has 12 residues. The CDR3: CASSYSGEKLFF. CDR3 sequence (DNA): TGTGCCAGCAGTTACTCAGGCGAAAAACTGTTTTTT.

The chain links TRBV29-1 to TRBJ1-3; 7 positions agree with TRBD1. CDR3 size: 12 residues. CDR1 and CDR2 (germline): SQVTM, ANQGSEA. Trimming cost V 4 bases and J 6 bases; bases outside gene matches: 3. The chain's CDR3 is CSVVQGTNTIYF. The CDR3 nucleotides are TGCAGCGTTGTACAGGGGACAAACACCATATATTTT.

The chain couples TRBV9 to TRBJ1-1; D is ambiguous. V was trimmed by 3 bases and J by 0 bases, leaving 12 bases between them. The CDR3 length is 15 residues. CDR1 and CDR2 (germline): SGDLS, YYNGEE. The CDR3 DNA reads as TGTGCCAGCAGCGCCCGGACGGCGGTGAACACTGAAGCTTTCTTT. It specifies CASSARTAVNTEAFF. The full variable domain, with the rest looked up from reference TRBV9 and TRBJ1-1, is DSGVTQTPKHLITATGQRVTLRCSPRSGDLSVYWYQQSLDQGLQFLIQYYNGEERAKGNILERFSAQQFPDLHSELNLSSLELGDSALYFCASSARTAVNTEAFFGQGTRLTVV.

CDR3 sequence (DNA): TGTGCCAGCAGTGATAGGACTTACACCGGGGAGCTGTTTTTT. It encodes CASSDRTYTGELFF. The rearrangement links TRBV6-1 to TRBJ2-2; weak D call: TRBD2 (5 bases). CDR1 is MNHNS and CDR2 is SASEGT in the germline V gene. The CDR3 covers 14 residues. V gave up 3 bases and J gave up 3 bases, with 8 bases separating them.

This clone was found a few times. The chain carries TRBV6-1 and TRBJ2-1; D might be TRBD1 (6 bases). V was pared by 0 bases and J by 5 bases, with 14 bases between. The CDR3 has 16 amino acids. Germline CDR1 MNHNS, CDR2 SASEGT. DNA of the CDR3: TGTGCCAGCAGTGAAGCGCAATGGGGGCCGAACAATGAGCAGTTCTTC. Translated: CASSEAQWGPNNEQFF.

This chain links TRBV18 with TRBJ2-5, with no clear D. Germline V gives CDR1 KGHSH, CDR2 LQKENI. The CDR3 covers 13 residues. V lost 2 bases and J lost 7, with 11 bases in between. The CDR3 sequence: CASSPLAEGTQYF. CDR3 DNA: TGTGCCAGCTCACCATTGGCAGAAGGGACCCAGTACTTC.

V gene TRBV6-4 combines with J gene TRBJ2-3; 7 bases are shared with TRBD2. The junction had 4 bases not matched to a gene; V was cut back by 2 bases and J by 2 bases. Germline-derived CDR1 and CDR2 are MRHNA and SNTAGT. The CDR3 totals 15 residues. The CDR3 DNA reads TGTGCCAGCAGTGACGTGGGAGGGTCCACAGATACGCAGTATTTT. Its protein is CASSDVGGSTDTQYF.

The CDR3 region is CASSFRTEAFF. CDR3 DNA: TGTGCCAGCAGCTTTCGCACTGAAGCTTTCTTT. V and J are TRBV5-4 and TRBJ1-1, with unresolved D. Trimming pared 2 bases from V and 4 bases from J, leaving 3 bases between. The CDR3 covers 11 residues. Germline-derived CDR1 and CDR2 are SGHNT and YYREEE (reference sequence).

The CDR3 here is CASSPQRTGYSNQPQHF. The CDR3 nucleotides read TGTGCCAGCAGCCCCCAAAGGACAGGGTATAGCAATCAGCCCCAGCATTTT. The V call is TRBV4-2, the J call TRBJ1-5, with 8 bases that match TRBD1. The CDR3 contains 17 residues. The germline gives CDR1 LGHNA, CDR2 YNFKEQ. Trimming at V came to 4 bases and at J to 0 bases, leaving 8 bases not matched to a gene.

The rearrangement links TRBV9 to TRBJ2-2; D possibly corresponds to TRBD1 (6 bases). This CDR3 is 17 amino acids long. Per the germline V gene, CDR1 is SGDLS and CDR2 is YYNGEE. V was cut by 0 bases and J by 7 bases, with 19 bases left in between. Written as DNA, the CDR3 is TGTGCCAGCAGCGTAGTCTCCACAGGGTTTGAGGGCGGGGAGCTGTTTTTT. As protein: CASSVVSTGFEGGELFF.

The chain recombines TRBV6-5 with TRBJ2-5, with no clear D. Germline-derived CDR1 and CDR2 are MNHEY and SVGAGI. The V and J ends lost 4 bases and 4 bases respectively, with 10 bases between them. This CDR3 has 13 residues. This chain's CDR3 is CASSSPGLETQYF. The CDR3 nucleotides are TGTGCCAGCAGTTCCCCCGGATTAGAGACCCAGTACTTC.